The 17 T cell receptor beta chains below come from one sample, sequenced in a study of OX40 agonist ivuxolimab in advanced cancers. Clones were read by immunoSEQ multiplex PCR, and TCRdb kept only the in-frame ones, dropping some. Of more than 55,000 clones in the sample, 85% to 90% were seen once. Sequenced here: CD4+ or CD8+ T cells sorted from blood, sampled in a trial of the OX40 agonist ivuxolimab. The receptor source for this set is an adult with an advanced solid tumor such as melanoma, head and neck, liver or kidney cancer.

This chain connects TRBV28 to TRBJ2-6; possible D gene TRBD2, 7 bases. This CDR3 region has 18 residues. Trimming shortened V by 5 bases and J by 0 bases, and 17 bases separated the two germline ends. Germline CDR1 reads MDHEN; CDR2 reads SYDVKM. The CDR3 here is CASSRGGRRVSGANVLTF. The CDR3 bases are TGTGCCAGCAGTCGCGGGGGCCGCCGAGTCTCTGGGGCCAACGTCCTGACTTTC.

The chain combines TRBV10-2 with TRBJ1-6; D call uncertain. The CDR3 covers 16 residues. The germline gives CDR1 WSHSY, CDR2 SAAADI. Trimming shortened V by 0 bases and J by 9 bases, and 15 bases separated the two germline ends. The DNA for the CDR3 is TGCGCCAGCAGTGAGTCGAAGGAAGCGCCAGGTTCACCCCTCCACTTT. As protein: CASSESKEAPGSPLHF.

The gene calls are TRBV5-1 and TRBJ2-7, with D possibly being TRBD2 (6 bases). The germline V and J ends were trimmed by 7 bases and 0 bases, with 17 bases remaining between them. The germline CDR1 and CDR2 sequences are SGHRS and YFSETQ. The CDR3 totals 15 residues. The DNA for the CDR3 is TGCGCCAGCGCCTTAGGACTACCGCCCTCCTACGAGCAGTACTTC. It translates to CASALGLPPSYEQYF.

The chain recombines TRBV27 with TRBJ1-5, with D perhaps TRBD1 (6 bases). V was clipped by 3 bases and J by 0 bases, with 6 bases between them. Germline V gene sequence: CDR1 MNHEY, CDR2 SMNVEV (reference sequence). This CDR3 spans 14 amino acids. The CDR3 sequence: CASSFRGSNQPQHF. In DNA, the CDR3 is TGTGCCAGCAGTTTCAGGGGTAGCAATCAGCCCCAGCATTTT.

The chain has TRBV6-5 and TRBJ2-7; a possible D gene is TRBD2 (6 bases). CDR3 size: 15 residues. In germline, CDR1 is MNHEY, CDR2 SVGAGI. The V end lost 10 bases, the J end lost 1 base, and 20 bases lay between the germline ends. The CDR3 DNA sequence: TGTGCCACCTCAAGGGGCGGGACGGCTTCCTACGAGCAGTACTTC. As protein: CATSRGGTASYEQYF.

The chain links TRBV7-9 to TRBJ1-2; no firm D call. The CDR3 totals 14 residues. Germline assignment: CDR1 SEHNR and CDR2 FQNEAQ (reference sequence). The V and J ends lost 2 bases and 4 bases respectively, with 11 bases between them. CDR3 amino acids: CASSLTANPYGYTF. CDR3 sequence (DNA): TGTGCCAGCAGCTTAACAGCCAACCCCTATGGCTACACCTTC.

V is TRBV7-2 and J is TRBJ2-7, with TRBD2 identical over 9 bases. CDR3 size: 14 residues. Trimming cost V 3 bases and J 0 bases; bases outside gene matches: 0. The germline V gene has CDR1 SGHTA and CDR2 FQGNSA. The CDR3 coding sequence is TGTGCCAGCAGCTTTAGCGGGAGCTCCTACGAGCAGTACTTC. It encodes CASSFSGSSYEQYF.

In this sample, this clone turned up once. J is TRBJ2-4 and V is TRBV4-1, with 8 positions matching TRBD2. Germline CDR1 MGHRA, CDR2 YSYEKL. The CDR3 consists of 18 residues. The V and J ends lost 4 bases and 0 bases, in that order; junction bases with no gene match: 11. The CDR3 spells CASSRWRPGGVAKNIQYF. CDR3 nucleotide sequence: TGCGCCAGCAGCCGATGGAGGCCGGGAGGGGTAGCCAAAAACATTCAGTACTTC.

This clone has just a few counts. V gene TRBV13 combines with J gene TRBJ2-1; D gene ambiguous. CDR1 is PRHDT and CDR2 is FYEKMQ in the germline V gene (reference sequence). The CDR3 covers 15 residues. The V and J ends lost 1 base and 4 bases respectively, with 11 bases between them. This CDR3 reads CASSLVIRGYNEQFF. Here the CDR3 DNA reads TGTGCCAGCAGCTTAGTTATCCGAGGATACAATGAGCAGTTCTTC.

This clone was detected only once. The chain is built from TRBV5-6 and TRBJ2-7, with no clear D. Germline V gene data show CDR1 as SGHDT and CDR2 as YYEEEE. The CDR3 is 11 amino acids. Trimming took off 2 bases at V and 3 bases at J, with 3 bases between the two ends. The chain's CDR3 is CASSFYYEQYF. CDR3 DNA: TGTGCCAGCAGCTTCTACTACGAGCAGTACTTC. Full variable domain (rest looked up from reference TRBV5-6 and TRBJ2-7): DAGVTQSPTHLIKTRGQQVTLRCSPKSGHDTVSWYQQALGQGPQFIFQYYEEEERQRGNFPDRFSGHQFPNYSSELNVNALLLGDSALYLCASSFYYEQYFGPGTRLTVT.

This clone was counted between two and nine times. This chain uses TRBV11-2 with TRBJ2-5; a weak D match, TRBD1 (6 bases). This CDR3 region has 16 residues. V gave up 4 bases and J gave up 6 bases, with 21 bases separating them. The germline V gene encodes CDR1 SGHAT and CDR2 FQNNGV. CDR3 in DNA: TGTGCCAGCAGCTCGAGGTGGGACAACGAGGTAAAGACCCAGTACTTC. The encoded protein is CASSSRWDNEVKTQYF.

This clone was counted a single time. This chain joins TRBV6-5 and TRBJ1-5; D ambiguous. Per the germline V gene, CDR1 is MNHEY and CDR2 is SVGAGI. Trimming pared 0 bases from V and 6 bases from J, leaving 12 bases between. This CDR3 region has 15 residues. Written as DNA, the CDR3 is TGTGCCAGCAGTTACTCCCCCCGGGGAGGTCAGCCCCAGCATTTT. This sequence encodes CASSYSPRGGQPQHF.

The chain links TRBV6-1 to TRBJ2-1; 15 bases fit TRBD2. Trimming removed 2 bases from V and 8 bases from J; junction bases left unmatched: 7. The CDR3 sequence is 17 residues long. The germline CDR1 and CDR2 sequences are MNHNS and SASEGT. The CDR3 sequence is CASSERTSGGAVYEQFF. The CDR3 DNA sequence: TGTGCCAGCAGTGAAAGGACTAGCGGGGGGGCCGTATATGAGCAGTTCTTC.

A remark on this clone: Other DNA variants within this sample encode the same CDR3. The chain recombines TRBV18 with TRBJ2-7, with TRBD2 identical over 7 bases. Germline V gives CDR1 KGHSH, CDR2 LQKENI. The CDR3 consists of 14 residues. With V trimmed by 3 bases and J by 1 base, 3 bases remained unmatched. In DNA, the CDR3 is TGTGCCAGCTCACCCGGACTAGTATCCTACGAGCAGTACTTC. Translation: CASSPGLVSYEQYF. The complete variable domain, with remaining parts taken from reference TRBV18 and TRBJ2-7, reads NAGVMQNPRHLVRRRGQEARLRCSPMKGHSHVYWYRQLPEEGLKFMVYLQKENIIDESGMPKERFSAEFPKEGPSILRIQQVVRGDSAAYFCASSPGLVSYEQYFGPGTRLTVT.

The chain couples TRBV28 to TRBJ2-5, with 9 bases fitting TRBD1. The J call may be in error: the DNA end matches TRBJ2-7 better. Per the germline V gene, CDR1 is MDHEN and CDR2 is SYDVKM. The CDR3 length is 15 residues. The CDR3 coding sequence is TGTGCCAGCAGTCCCATCAGGACAGGGGCCCACGAGCAGTACTTC. Its translation is CASSPIRTGAHEQYF.

The chain uses TRBV4-1 and TRBJ1-5; the D is unclear. The CDR3 totals 14 residues. V was cut by 0 bases and J by 5 bases, with 8 bases left in between. The V gene's germline CDR1 is MGHRA and CDR2 YSYEKL. CDR3 protein: CASSQDSGDQPQHF. CDR3 nucleotides: TGCGCCAGCAGCCAAGATAGCGGCGATCAGCCCCAGCATTTT.

This rearrangement joins TRBV5-1 to TRBJ1-2; TRBD1 might be the D (6 bases). The CDR3 is 15 amino acids. V was shortened by 7 bases and J by 4 bases, with 20 bases between the two germline ends. Looked up from germline, CDR1 is SGHRS and CDR2 is YFSETQ. CDR3 sequence: CASLQTPGAGYGYTF. CDR3 nucleotide sequence: TGCGCCAGCCTCCAGACACCAGGGGCGGGCTATGGCTACACCTTC.